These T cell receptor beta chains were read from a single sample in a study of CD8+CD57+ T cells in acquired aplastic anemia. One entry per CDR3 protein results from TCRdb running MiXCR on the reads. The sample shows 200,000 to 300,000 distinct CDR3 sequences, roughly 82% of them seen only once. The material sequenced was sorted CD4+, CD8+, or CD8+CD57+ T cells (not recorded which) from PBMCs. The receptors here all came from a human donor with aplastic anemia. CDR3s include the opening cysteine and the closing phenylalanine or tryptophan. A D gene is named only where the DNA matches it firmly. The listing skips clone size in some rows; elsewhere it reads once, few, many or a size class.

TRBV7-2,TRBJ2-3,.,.,CASSLSNLHEQFFF,TGTGCCAGCAGCTTAAGCAACCTTCATGAGCAGTTCTTCTTT
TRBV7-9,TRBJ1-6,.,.,CASSLANRSPLHF,TGTGCCAGCAGCTTAGCGAACCGGTCCCCCCTCCACTTT
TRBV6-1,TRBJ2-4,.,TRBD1,CASSSSGQGTNIQYF,TGTGCCAGCAGCTCCTCCGGACAGGGGACAAACATTCAGTACTTC
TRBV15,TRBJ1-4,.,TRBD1,CATRRDRANENLLF,TGTGCCACCAGGAGGGACAGGGCAAATGAAAATCTGTTGTTT
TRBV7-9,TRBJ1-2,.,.,CASSLERGGLLHRYTF,TGTGCCAGCAGCTTGGAGAGGGGGGGGCTACTACACCGCTACACCTTC
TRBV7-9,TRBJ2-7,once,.,CASSAYAETQYFRYF,TGTGCCAGCAGCGCATATGCAGAGACCCAGTACTTCCGGTACTTC
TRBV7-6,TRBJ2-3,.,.,CASSLNNEQVFGPF,TGTGCCAGCAGCTTAAACAATGAGCAGGTCTTCGGGCCATTT
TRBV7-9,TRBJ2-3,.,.,CASSFPGSRDTQYF,TGTGCCAGCAGCTTTCCGGGAAGCCGCGATACGCAGTATTTT
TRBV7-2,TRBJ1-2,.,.,CASSPERVGLVYGYTF,TGTGCCAGCAGCCCGGAGAGGGTCGGACTCGTATATGGCTACACCTTC
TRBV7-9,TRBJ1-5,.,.,CASSLAVSYGPTQHF,TGTGCCAGCAGCTTAGCGGTTAGCTACGGGCCGACCCAGCATTTT
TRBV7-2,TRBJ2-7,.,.,CASSFVRGNDKQYF,TGTGCCAGCAGTTTCGTGCGGGGTAACGACAAGCAGTACTTC
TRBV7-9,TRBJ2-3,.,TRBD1,CASNDRGNTGELYYF,TGTGCCAGCAACGACAGGGGGAACACCGGGGAGCTGTATTATTTT
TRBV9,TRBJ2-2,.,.,CASSGGSDTQYFVFF,.
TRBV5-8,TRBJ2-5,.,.,CASEVEAYQETQYF,TGTGCCAGCGAGGTAGAGGCGTACCAAGAGACCCAGTACTTC
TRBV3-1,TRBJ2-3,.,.,CASSHPVAANTEAF,TGTGCCAGCAGCCATCCTGTGGCCGCAAACACTGAAGCTTTC
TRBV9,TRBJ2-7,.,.,CASSVGWETYDFYF,TGTGCCAGCAGCGTAGGGTGGGAAACGTACGATTTTTACTTC
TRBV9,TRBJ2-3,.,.,CASREGSATQHFF,TGTGCCAGCAGGGAAGGTTCCGCAACTCAGCATTTTTTT
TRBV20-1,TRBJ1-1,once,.,CGAREGHRMNTEAFF,TGCGGTGCTAGGGAGGGACACCGCATGAACACTGAAGCTTTCTTT
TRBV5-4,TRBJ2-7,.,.,CASSLTGASYEQYF,TGTGCCAGCAGCTTGACTGGCGCTTCCTACGAGCAGTACTTC
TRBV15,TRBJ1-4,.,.,CATSREGGYEKLFF,TGTGCCACCAGCAGAGAGGGGGGCTACGAAAAACTGTTTTTT
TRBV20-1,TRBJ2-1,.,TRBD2,CSATGLAGSLSF,TGCAGTGCTACCGGACTAGCGGGAAGTCTGTCCTTC
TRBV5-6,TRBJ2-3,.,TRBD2,CASSLGEGVTDTQYF,TGTGCCAGCAGCTTGGGGGAGGGCGTCACAGATACGCAGTATTTT
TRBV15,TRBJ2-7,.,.,CASSLSQKSDKQYF,TGTGCCAGCAGCTTGTCACAGAAAAGCGACAAGCAGTACTTC
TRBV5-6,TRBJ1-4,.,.,CASSLVRANEKLFF,TGTGCCAGCAGCTTGGTGAGGGCTAATGAAAAACTGTTTTTT
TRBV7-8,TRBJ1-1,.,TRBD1,CASSSGTGDHTDAFF,TGTGCCAGCAGCTCCGGGACAGGGGATCACACAGATGCGTTCTTT
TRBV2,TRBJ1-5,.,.,CASREAYRDPPQFF,TGTGCCAGCAGGGAAGCGTATAGAGATCCGCCGCAGTTTTTC
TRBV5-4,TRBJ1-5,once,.,CASSFTYSNQPQHF,TGTGCCAGCAGCTTTACGTACAGCAATCAGCCCCAGCATTTT
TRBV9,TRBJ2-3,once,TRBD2,CASSGAGSLDKLYF,TGTGCCAGCAGCGGAGCGGGAAGTCTTGATAAGCTGTATTTT
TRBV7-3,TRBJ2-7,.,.,CASGNLGNLYYEQYF,TGTGCCAGCGGCAACCTCGGGAACCTCTACTACGAGCAGTACTTC
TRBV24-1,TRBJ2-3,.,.,CASRTRGSPDTQFF,TGTGCCAGCAGGACTAGGGGGAGTCCGGATACGCAGTTCTTT
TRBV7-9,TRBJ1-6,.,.,CASSSNRSHSPLHF,TGTGCCAGCAGCTCAAACAGGAGTCATTCACCCCTCCACTTT
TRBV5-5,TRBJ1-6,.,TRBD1,CASSLDRGVGGSPLHF,TGTGCCAGCAGCTTGGACAGGGGAGTGGGTGGGTCACCCCTCCACTTT
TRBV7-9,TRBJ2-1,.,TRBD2,CASSFERGGGSDVQFF,TGTGCCAGCAGCTTCGAAAGAGGCGGGGGGAGTGATGTGCAGTTCTTC
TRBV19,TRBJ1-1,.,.,CASSVGGPGIDEQFFF,TGTGCCAGTAGTGTAGGGGGGCCGGGGATCGATGAGCAGTTCTTCTTT
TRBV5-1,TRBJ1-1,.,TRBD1,CASSRVPSGGNTEAFF,TGTGCCAGCAGCCGGGTCCCCTCAGGGGGGAACACTGAAGCTTTCTTT
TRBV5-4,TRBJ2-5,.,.,CASSITSEQESQYF,TGTGCCAGCAGCATAACCAGCGAGCAAGAGAGCCAGTACTTC
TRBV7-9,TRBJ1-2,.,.,CASSLAGGWLVYGYTF,TGTGCCAGCAGCTTAGCGGGGGGCTGGCTCGTATATGGCTACACCTTC
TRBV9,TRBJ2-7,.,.,CASGYVGGIQELYF,TGTGCCAGCGGATACGTTGGGGGCATTCAGGAGTTGTACTTC
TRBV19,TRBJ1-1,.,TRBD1,CASSLAMTGNTEDFF,TGTGCCAGTAGCTTAGCTATGACAGGGAACACTGAAGATTTCTTT
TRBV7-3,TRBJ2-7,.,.,CAGSDLQGNYEQYF,TGTGCCGGCAGTGACCTGCAGGGTAACTACGAGCAGTACTTC
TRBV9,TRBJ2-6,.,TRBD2,CASSGLAGSHGANVLTF,TGTGCCAGCAGCGGATTAGCGGGTAGCCACGGGGCCAACGTCCTGACTTTC
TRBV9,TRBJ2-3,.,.,CASSVGGGAKTQF,.
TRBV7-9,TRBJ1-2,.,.,CASSFERSGLGYGYTF,TGTGCCAGCAGCTTTGAGAGAAGCGGGCTCGGATATGGCTACACCTTC
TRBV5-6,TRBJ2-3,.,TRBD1,CASRGGQGDEQYF,TGTGCCAGCAGAGGGGGACAGGGAGACGAGCAGTATTTT
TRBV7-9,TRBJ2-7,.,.,CASSSGGREQYF,TGTGCCAGCAGCTCAGGGGGGAGGGAGCAGTACTTC
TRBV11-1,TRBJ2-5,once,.,CAGKVALTAQYF,TGTGCCGGCAAGGTGGCTCTAACGGCCCAGTACTTC
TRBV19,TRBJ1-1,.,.,CASSIAGGAYNEEFF,TGTGCCAGCAGTATAGCGGGGGGAGCCTACAATGAGGAGTTCTTC
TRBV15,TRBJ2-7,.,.,CATSRGREHEAQYF,TGTGCCACCAGCAGAGGCAGAGAGCACGAGGCGCAGTACTTC
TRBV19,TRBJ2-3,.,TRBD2,CASSTPGGYYF,TGTGCCAGTAGTACTCCGGGAGGCTACTATTTT
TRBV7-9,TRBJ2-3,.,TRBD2,CACGDGGSQEHQF,TGTGCCTGCGGGGACGGGGGGTCCCAAGAGCACCAGTTT
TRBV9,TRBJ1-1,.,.,CASSLDSAGNTYAFF,TGTGCCAGCAGCTTAGATTCAGCTGGGAACACTTATGCTTTCTTT
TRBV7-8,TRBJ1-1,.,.,CASSFGLTGKNEQFF,TGTGCCAGCAGCTTCGGGCTGACCGGGAAAAATGAGCAGTTCTTT
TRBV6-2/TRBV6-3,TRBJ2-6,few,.,CAVGPPSGANVLTF,TGTGCGGTGGGGCCTCCCTCTGGGGCCAACGTCCTGACTTTC
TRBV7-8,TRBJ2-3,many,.,CASSLAGGRDTQYF,TGTGCCAGCAGCTTAGCGGGAGGCCGAGATACGCAGTATTTT
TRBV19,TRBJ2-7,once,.,CARIHGGNYEQYF,TGTGCCAGGATACACGGGGGAAACTACGAGCAGTACTTC
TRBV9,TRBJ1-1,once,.,CASSGEGDPKDVF,TGTGCCAGCAGCGGCGAAGGGGACCCGAAAGATGTCTTT
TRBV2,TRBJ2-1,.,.,CASSDGDSSYNEQFF,TGTGCCAGCAGTGATGGGGATAGCTCCTACAATGAGCAGTTCTTC
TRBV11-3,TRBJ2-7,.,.,CTSSLVGSYEQYF,TGTACCAGCAGCTTAGTGGGCTCCTACGAGCAGTACTTC
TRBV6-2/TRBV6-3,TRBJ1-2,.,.,CASSYPWERDGLVYGYTF,TGTGCCAGCAGTTACCCCTGGGAGAGGGACGGGCTCGTATATGGCTACACCTTC
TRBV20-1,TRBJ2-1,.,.,CSAGAGKGYKQFF,TGCAGTGCTGGGGCGGGGAAGGGCTACAAGCAGTTCTTC